The rows below give T cell receptor beta chains drawn from one sample of a study of cytomegalovirus exposure and HLA in healthy donors. Assay used: immunoSEQ multiplex PCR; TCRdb lists only in-frame clones, some missing. The sample has hundreds of thousands of clones, less than 85% seen once. Input material: PBMCs. The source of these receptors is a man between 18 and 29 years old in good health and CMV-seronegative. Both conserved end residues are part of each CDR3. D genes are given only for firm matches.

>TRBJ1-1|TRBV5-1|TRBD1
CASSFTGGAEAFF
>TRBJ2-7|TRBV5-4|TRBD2
CASSLGTSGGDF
>TRBJ1-1|TRBV19|TRBD1
CASSGQGLNTEAFF
>TRBJ1-2|TRBV9|-
CASSSRSSSNYGYTF
>TRBJ2-7|TRBV19|-
CASSPTRLGSSYEQYF
>TRBJ1-1|TRBV18|TRBD1
CASSPQSGGSWTEAFF
>TRBJ2-7|TRBV20-1|-
CSARGVTPGDF
>TRBJ1-4|TRBV14|-
CASSQDRGLREKLFF
>TRBJ2-7|TRBV7-8|TRBD2
CASSLGGGYEQYF
>TRBJ1-5|TRBV18|TRBD1
CASSPSTGDNQPQHF
>TRBJ2-2|TRBV27|-
CASSFRGRNTGELFF
>TRBJ1-1|TRBV13|-
CASSARDVSNTEAFF
>TRBJ1-4|TRBV5-1|-
CASSLEREVGEKLFF
>TRBJ2-3|TRBV30|TRBD2
CAWGLAVGTQYF
>TRBJ2-1|TRBV7-8|TRBD2
CASIPLGTSGRGEQFF
>TRBJ2-2|TRBV29-1|-
CSAGRGFNTGELFF
>TRBJ2-7|TRBV4-2|TRBD2
CASSQDVSGRGEQYF